The 20 T cell receptor beta chains presented below share a single source sample, sequenced in a study of cytomegalovirus exposure and HLA in healthy donors. The study ran its PCR with 60 Vbeta and 13 Jbeta primers. Profiling relied on immunoSEQ multiplex PCR, and the TCRdb table lists in-frame clones only, not all of them. The sample has 130,000 to 150,000 clones, about 76% seen once. The sample taken for sequencing was PBMCs. These receptor sequences come from a female donor in good health and CMV-seronegative.

This rearrangement joins TRBV5-4 to TRBJ1-2; maybe TRBD1 (6 bases). The CDR3 is 12 residues long. Trimming shortened V by 5 bases and J by 8 bases, and 13 bases separated the two germline ends. Germline CDR1 SGHNT, CDR2 YYREEE (reference sequence). The chain's CDR3 is CASSSTGYGYTF. The CDR3 region has the DNA TGTGCCAGCAGTAGCACAGGGTACGGCTACACCTTC. Full variable domain (remainder filled in from reference TRBV5-4 and TRBJ1-2): ETGVTQSPTHLIKTRGQQVTLRCSSQSGHNTVSWYQQALGQGPQFIFQYYREEENGRGNFPPRFSGLQFPNYSSELNVNALELDDSALYLCASSSTGYGYTFGSGTRLTVV.

The chain is built from TRBV2 and TRBJ1-4, with unresolved D. V was shortened by 7 bases and J by 11 bases, with 17 bases between the two germline ends. The CDR3 runs to 13 residues. The V gene's germline CDR1 is SNHLY and CDR2 FYNNEI. For the CDR3, the DNA is TGTGCCAGCACCGCGTCCGGTTTTGAGAAACTGTTTTTT. Residues: CASTASGFEKLFF. Full variable domain (outside the CDR3, taken from reference TRBV2 and TRBJ1-4): EPEVTQTPSHQVTQMGQEVILRCVPISNHLYFYWYRQILGQKVEFLVSFYNNEISEKSEIFDDQFSVERPDGSNFTLKIRSTKLEDSAMYFCASTASGFEKLFFGSGTQLSVL.

The rearrangement joins TRBV5-1 to TRBJ1-2; TRBD1 aligns across 7 bases. J gave up 5 bases and V 0 bases, and 4 bases lay outside the gene matches. CDR3 size: 14 residues. The germline gives CDR1 SGHRS, CDR2 YFSETQ. The CDR3 sequence is CASSLGQGGYGYTF. The CDR3 DNA reads TGCGCCAGCAGCTTGGGACAGGGAGGTTATGGCTACACCTTC.

The chain has TRBV2 and TRBJ1-2, with a possible D match to TRBD1 (5 bases). Per the germline V gene, CDR1 is SNHLY and CDR2 is FYNNEI. CDR3 length: 14 amino acids. V dropped 7 bases and J dropped 6 bases, with 18 bases sitting between them. CDR3 sequence reads: CASIRRGRGDGYTF. The CDR3 coding sequence is TGTGCCAGCATAAGGAGGGGTAGGGGAGATGGCTACACCTTC.

The chain links TRBV5-1 to TRBJ2-3; 7 bases agree with TRBD2. Germline V lookup: CDR1 SGHRS, CDR2 YFSETQ. V dropped 4 bases and J dropped 1; count of bases not matched to a gene: 3. CDR3 length: 14 amino acids. CDR3 sequence: CASSTGLRTDTQYF. The DNA of the CDR3 is TGCGCCAGCAGCACGGGACTACGCACAGATACGCAGTATTTT.

This sequence joins TRBV7-2 and TRBJ1-5, with unresolved D. The CDR3 length is 14 residues. Germline V gene lookup returns CDR1 SGHTA and CDR2 FQGNSA. Trimming took off 6 bases at V and 3 bases at J, with 12 bases between the two ends. The CDR3 loop is CASREAGSNQPQHF. As DNA, the CDR3 is TGTGCCAGCAGGGAGGCAGGTTCCAATCAGCCCCAGCATTTT.

The chain couples TRBV4-3 to TRBJ2-1, with a possible D match to TRBD2 (5 bases). There are 13 residues in the CDR3. Germline V gives CDR1 LGHNA, CDR2 YSLEER. Trimming stripped 5 bases from V and 12 bases from J, with 17 bases between. In DNA, the CDR3 is TGCGCCAGCAGCGAAAATCGTCGGGGTGCGCAGTTCTTC. Translating it yields CASSENRRGAQFF.

The chain employs TRBV18 and TRBJ2-3; perhaps TRBD2 as D (6 bases). CDR1 KGHSH and CDR2 LQKENI come from the germline V gene. Trimming shortened V by 2 bases and J by 3 bases, and 6 bases separated the two germline ends. This CDR3 comprises 13 residues. The CDR3 nucleotides are TGTGCCAGCTCACCAGGGAGGACAGATACGCAGTATTTT. Encoded protein: CASSPGRTDTQYF. Full variable domain (outside the CDR3, taken from reference TRBV18 and TRBJ2-3): NAGVMQNPRHLVRRRGQEARLRCSPMKGHSHVYWYRQLPEEGLKFMVYLQKENIIDESGMPKERFSAEFPKEGPSILRIQQVVRGDSAAYFCASSPGRTDTQYFGPGTRLTVL.

This clone has a handful of counts. The chain is built from TRBV5-1 and TRBJ2-7; unclear D gene. Germline CDR1 and CDR2: SGHRS and YFSETQ. The ends were cut back, 0 bases at V and 6 bases at J, with 7 bases in the middle. This CDR3 is 12 amino acids long. As DNA, the CDR3 is TGCGCCAGCAGCTTGGACCAGGTCGAGCAGTACTTC. Protein product: CASSLDQVEQYF.

V and J are TRBV5-1 and TRBJ2-1; TRBD2 matches 10 bases. The J segment lost 9 bases and the V segment lost 0 bases, leaving 3 bases of the junction unmatched. The CDR3 loop spans 14 amino acids. Germline V CDR1 and CDR2: SGHRS, YFSETQ. CDR3: CASSLGLAGVEQFF. The CDR3 DNA is TGCGCCAGCAGCTTGGGGCTAGCGGGGGTTGAGCAGTTCTTC.

The chain joins TRBV2 to TRBJ2-1; 7 nucleotides align to TRBD2. The CDR3 runs 15 residues. The V segment lost 2 bases and the J segment 9 bases; nucleotides outside the gene matches: 10. The V gene's germline CDR1 is SNHLY and CDR2 FYNNEI. The CDR3 sequence: CASSESGISGGEQFF. CDR3 sequence (DNA): TGTGCCAGCAGTGAAAGCGGGATCTCCGGGGGTGAGCAGTTCTTC.

The V gene is TRBV11-2, the J gene TRBJ2-5, with TRBD1 identical over 7 bases. The ends lost 1 base at V and 0 bases at J; junction bases unmatched: 8. Germline lookup yields CDR1 SGHAT and CDR2 FQNNGV. This CDR3 has 17 amino acids. The CDR3 sequence is CASSLGQTGSYQETQYF. The DNA for the CDR3 is TGTGCCAGCAGCTTAGGTCAGACAGGGTCCTACCAAGAGACCCAGTACTTC.

The chain is built from TRBV27 and TRBJ2-7, with D tentatively TRBD2 (6 bases). The CDR3 runs 15 residues. The V end was cut by 5 bases, the J end by 3 bases, with 17 bases between. CDR1 is MNHEY and CDR2 is SMNVEV in the germline V gene (reference sequence). CDR3 region: CASSLGSGLHYEQYF. In nucleotides, the CDR3 is TGTGCCAGCAGTCTCGGCTCGGGACTCCACTACGAGCAGTACTTC.

CDR3 nucleotides: TGTGCCAGCAGCTTAGGAGGGGGATCCCGCTACGAGCAGTACTTC. Its translation: CASSLGGGSRYEQYF. The chain recombines TRBV7-2 with TRBJ2-7, with TRBD1 as a possible D gene (6 bases). The CDR3 runs to 15 residues. CDR1 and CDR2 (germline): SGHTA, FQGNSA. Trimming took off 1 base at V and 3 bases at J, with 13 bases between the two ends.

The chain has TRBV5-1 and TRBJ2-7; 7 bases match TRBD2. Germline V gene data show CDR1 as SGHRS and CDR2 as YFSETQ. CDR3 length: 15 residues. Trimming at V came to 1 base and at J to 3 bases, leaving 7 bases not matched to a gene. The CDR3 here is CASSLLGGSIYEQYF. The CDR3, as DNA: TGCGCCAGCAGCTTGTTGGGCGGGAGTATCTACGAGCAGTACTTC.

CDR3 sequence: CASRTSSANTGELFF. The CDR3 nucleotides read TGTGCCAGCAGAACTTCTAGCGCCAACACCGGGGAGCTGTTTTTT. V gene TRBV2 combines with J gene TRBJ2-2; the D gene is possibly TRBD2 (6 bases). Per germline, CDR1 SNHLY and CDR2 FYNNEI. With 6 bases removed from V and 2 bases from J, the gap between germline ends came to 13 bases. This CDR3 region has 15 residues.

This clone was seen only a few times. This chain links TRBV19 with TRBJ2-1; D perhaps matches TRBD1 (6 bases). Germline loops: CDR1 LNHDA, CDR2 SQIVND (reference sequence). Trimming left V 9 bases short and J 7 bases short, with 16 bases between. This CDR3 contains 13 residues. Here the CDR3 DNA reads TGTGCCAGCACACCCGAGGGGGATAATGAGCAGTTCTTC. Its protein product is CASTPEGDNEQFF.

This chain uses TRBV28 with TRBJ2-7; possible D gene TRBD1, 6 bases. Between the trimmed V and J ends, which lost 7 bases and 5 bases, there was a span of 18 bases. The V gene's germline CDR1 is MDHEN and CDR2 SYDVKM. The CDR3 totals 14 residues. The CDR3, as DNA: TGTGCCAGCACCCCACCCCAGGGGATGAACGAGCAGTACTTC. Protein: CASTPPQGMNEQYF.

This clone appeared once. The V gene is TRBV7-2, the J gene TRBJ2-1; 9 bases align to TRBD2. V gave up 4 bases and J gave up 8 bases; unmatched junction bases: 15. The germline CDR1 and CDR2 sequences are SGHTA and FQGNSA. CDR3 length equals 17 residues. DNA for the CDR3: TGTGCCAGCAGCTCTTCGGTTCTAGCGGGAATAGGCGATGAGCAGTTCTTC. Its protein product is CASSSSVLAGIGDEQFF.

This clone showed up just once. The rearrangement uses TRBV18 and TRBJ1-5; D gene uncertain. From germline, CDR1 is KGHSH and CDR2 LQKENI. The V and J ends lost 8 bases and 3 bases respectively, with 8 bases between them. The CDR3 is made up of 12 amino acids. The CDR3 DNA sequence: TGTGCCAGCCACGGTTCCAATCAGCCCCAGCATTTT. Amino acids: CASHGSNQPQHF.